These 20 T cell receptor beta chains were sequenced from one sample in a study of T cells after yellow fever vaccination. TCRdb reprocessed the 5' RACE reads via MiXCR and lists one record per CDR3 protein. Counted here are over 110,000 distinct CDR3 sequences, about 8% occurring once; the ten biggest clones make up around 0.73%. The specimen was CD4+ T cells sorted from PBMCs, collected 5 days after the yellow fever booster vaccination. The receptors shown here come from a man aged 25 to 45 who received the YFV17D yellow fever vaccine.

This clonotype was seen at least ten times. The CDR3 region is CASSHPGAGELFF. The CDR3 bases are TGTGCCAGCAGCCATCCGGGGGCCGGGGAGCTGTTTTTT. This chain joins TRBV3-1 and TRBJ2-2; D may be TRBD2 (6 bases). V lost 3 bases to trimming and J lost 6 bases, with 8 bases between them. Germline V gene lookup returns CDR1 LGHDT and CDR2 YNNKEL (reference sequence). The CDR3 loop spans 13 amino acids.

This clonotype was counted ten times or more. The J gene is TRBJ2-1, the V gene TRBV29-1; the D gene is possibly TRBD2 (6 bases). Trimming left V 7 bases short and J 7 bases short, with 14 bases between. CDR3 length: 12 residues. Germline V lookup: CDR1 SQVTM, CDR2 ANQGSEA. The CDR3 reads CSAELAANEQFF. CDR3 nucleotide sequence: TGCAGCGCCGAACTAGCTGCGAATGAGCAGTTCTTC.

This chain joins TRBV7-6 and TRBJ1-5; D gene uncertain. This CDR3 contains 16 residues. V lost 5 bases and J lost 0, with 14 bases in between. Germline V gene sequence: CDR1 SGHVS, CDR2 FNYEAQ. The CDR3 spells CASSPAGYYSNQPQHF. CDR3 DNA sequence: TGTGCCAGCAGCCCCGCAGGCTACTATAGCAATCAGCCCCAGCATTTT.

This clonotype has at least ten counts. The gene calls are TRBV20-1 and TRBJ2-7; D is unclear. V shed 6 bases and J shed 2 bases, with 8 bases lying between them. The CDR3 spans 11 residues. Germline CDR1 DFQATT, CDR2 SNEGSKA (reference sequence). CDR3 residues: CSAPEAYEQYF. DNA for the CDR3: TGCAGTGCCCCAGAAGCCTACGAGCAGTACTTC.

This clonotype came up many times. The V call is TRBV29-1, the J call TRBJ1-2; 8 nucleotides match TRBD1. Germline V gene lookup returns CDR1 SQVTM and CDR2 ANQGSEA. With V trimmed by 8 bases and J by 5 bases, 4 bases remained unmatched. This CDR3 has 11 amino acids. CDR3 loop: CSPRGLYGYTF. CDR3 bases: TGCAGCCCCAGGGGGCTATATGGCTACACCTTC.

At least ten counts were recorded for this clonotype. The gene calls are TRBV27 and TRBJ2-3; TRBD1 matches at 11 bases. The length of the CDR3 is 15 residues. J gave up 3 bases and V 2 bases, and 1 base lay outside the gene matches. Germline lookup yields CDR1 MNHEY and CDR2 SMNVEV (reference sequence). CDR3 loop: CASSLRDRGTDTQYF. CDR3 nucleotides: TGTGCCAGCAGTTTAAGGGACAGGGGGACAGATACGCAGTATTTT.

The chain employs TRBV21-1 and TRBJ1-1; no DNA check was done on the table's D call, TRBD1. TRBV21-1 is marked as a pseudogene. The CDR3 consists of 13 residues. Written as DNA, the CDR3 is TGTGCCAGCAGCACGGACAGCGCACCTCGAGCTTTCTTT. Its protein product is CASSTDSAPRAFF.

CDR3 sequence (DNA): TGCAGTGCGGGGGGGGGCCGGAGCCACAATGAGCAGTTCTTC. This translates into CSAGGGRSHNEQFF. The J gene is TRBJ2-1, the V gene TRBV20-1; tentatively, D is TRBD2 (7 bases). This CDR3 has 14 residues. V was cut by 6 bases and J by 5 bases, with 17 bases left in between. Per the germline V gene, CDR1 is DFQATT and CDR2 is SNEGSKA (reference sequence).

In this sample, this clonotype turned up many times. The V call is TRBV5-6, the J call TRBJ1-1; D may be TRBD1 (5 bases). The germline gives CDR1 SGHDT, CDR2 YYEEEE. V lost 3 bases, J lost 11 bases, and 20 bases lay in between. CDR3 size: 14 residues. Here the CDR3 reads CASSSLVTPKGAFF. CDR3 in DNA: TGTGCCAGCAGCTCCCTGGTGACGCCAAAGGGGGCTTTCTTT.

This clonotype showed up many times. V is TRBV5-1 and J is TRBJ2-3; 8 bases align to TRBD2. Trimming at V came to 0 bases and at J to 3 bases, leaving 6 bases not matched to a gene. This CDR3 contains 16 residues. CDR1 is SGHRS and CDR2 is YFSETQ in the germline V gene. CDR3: CASSLGISGNTDTQYF. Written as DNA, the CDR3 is TGCGCCAGCAGCTTGGGAATTAGCGGGAATACAGATACGCAGTATTTT. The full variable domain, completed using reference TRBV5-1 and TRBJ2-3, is KAGVTQTPRYLIKTRGQQVTLSCSPISGHRSVSWYQQTPGQGLQFLFEYFSETQRNKGNFPGRFSGRQFSNSRSEMNVSTLELGDSALYLCASSLGISGNTDTQYFGPGTRLTVL.

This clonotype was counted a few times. In nucleotides, the CDR3 is TGTGCCAGCAGCTCCGATTCTTCCTCGCCCCAGCATTTT. Translated, it gives CASSSDSSSPQHF. The chain uses TRBV5-6 and TRBJ1-5, with D uncertain. Trimming cost V 3 bases and J 9 bases, with 13 bases left between them. Germline V gene lookup returns CDR1 SGHDT and CDR2 YYEEEE. The CDR3 totals 13 residues.

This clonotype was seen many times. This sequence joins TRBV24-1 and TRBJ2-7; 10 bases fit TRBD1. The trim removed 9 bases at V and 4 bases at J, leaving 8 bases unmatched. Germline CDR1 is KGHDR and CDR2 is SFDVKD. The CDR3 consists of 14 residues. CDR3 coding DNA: TGTGCCACCGAATCGGGACAGGGGCCGTACGAGCAGTACTTC. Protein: CATESGQGPYEQYF.

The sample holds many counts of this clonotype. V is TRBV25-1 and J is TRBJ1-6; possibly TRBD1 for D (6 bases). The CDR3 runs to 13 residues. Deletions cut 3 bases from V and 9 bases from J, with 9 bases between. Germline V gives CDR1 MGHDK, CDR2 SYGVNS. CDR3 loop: CASSEGGRSPLHF. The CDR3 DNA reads TGTGCCAGCAGTGAGGGGGGCCGTTCACCCCTCCACTTT.

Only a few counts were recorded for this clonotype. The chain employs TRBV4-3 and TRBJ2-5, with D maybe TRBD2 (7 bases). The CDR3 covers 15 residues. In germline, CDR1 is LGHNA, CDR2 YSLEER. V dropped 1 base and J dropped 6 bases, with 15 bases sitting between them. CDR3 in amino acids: CASSQAGGGEKTQYF. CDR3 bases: TGCGCCAGCAGCCAAGCCGGCGGGGGCGAGAAGACCCAGTACTTC.

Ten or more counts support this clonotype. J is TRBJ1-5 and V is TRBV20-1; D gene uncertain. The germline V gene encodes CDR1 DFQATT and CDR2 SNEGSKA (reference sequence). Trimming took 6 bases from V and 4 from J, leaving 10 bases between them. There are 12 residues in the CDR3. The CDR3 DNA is TGCAGTGCCGGCTCGCCGAATCAGCCCCAGCATTTT. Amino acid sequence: CSAGSPNQPQHF.

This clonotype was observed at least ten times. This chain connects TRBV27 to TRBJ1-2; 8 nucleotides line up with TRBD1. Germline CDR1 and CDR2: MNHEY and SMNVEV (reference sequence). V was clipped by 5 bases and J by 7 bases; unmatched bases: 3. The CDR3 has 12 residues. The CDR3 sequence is CASSRQGSGYTF. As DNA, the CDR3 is TGTGCCAGCAGTCGACAGGGGTCTGGCTACACCTTC.

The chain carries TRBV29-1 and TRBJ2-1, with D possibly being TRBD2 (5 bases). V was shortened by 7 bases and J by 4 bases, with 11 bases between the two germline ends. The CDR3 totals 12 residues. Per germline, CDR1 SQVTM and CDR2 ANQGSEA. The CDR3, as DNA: TGCAGCGCAACAGCGGTTTACAATGAGCAGTTCTTC. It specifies CSATAVYNEQFF.

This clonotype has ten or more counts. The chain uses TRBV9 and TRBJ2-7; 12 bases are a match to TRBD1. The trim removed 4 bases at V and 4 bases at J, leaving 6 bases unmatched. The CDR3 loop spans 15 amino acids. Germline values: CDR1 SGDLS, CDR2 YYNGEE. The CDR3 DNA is TGTGCCAGCAGCCCCGGGACAGGGGGCCTATACGAGCAGTACTTC. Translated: CASSPGTGGLYEQYF.

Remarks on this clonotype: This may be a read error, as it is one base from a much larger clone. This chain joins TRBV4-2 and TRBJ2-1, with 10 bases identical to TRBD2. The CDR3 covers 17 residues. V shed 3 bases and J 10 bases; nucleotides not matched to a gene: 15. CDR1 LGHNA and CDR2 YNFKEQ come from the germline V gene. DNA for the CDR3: TGTGCCAGCAGCCACCAGAGATCACTAGCGGGAAGGGACGAGCAGTTCTTC. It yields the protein CASSHQRSLAGRDEQFF.

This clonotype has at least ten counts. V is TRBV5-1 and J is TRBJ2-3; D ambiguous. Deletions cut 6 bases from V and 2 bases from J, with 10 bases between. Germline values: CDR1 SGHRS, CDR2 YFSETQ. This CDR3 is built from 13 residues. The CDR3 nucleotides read TGCGCCAGCAACGAAGAAAACACAGATACGCAGTATTTT. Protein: CASNEENTDTQYF. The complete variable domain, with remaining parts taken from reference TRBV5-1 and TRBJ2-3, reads KAGVTQTPRYLIKTRGQQVTLSCSPISGHRSVSWYQQTPGQGLQFLFEYFSETQRNKGNFPGRFSGRQFSNSRSEMNVSTLELGDSALYLCASNEENTDTQYFGPGTRLTVL.